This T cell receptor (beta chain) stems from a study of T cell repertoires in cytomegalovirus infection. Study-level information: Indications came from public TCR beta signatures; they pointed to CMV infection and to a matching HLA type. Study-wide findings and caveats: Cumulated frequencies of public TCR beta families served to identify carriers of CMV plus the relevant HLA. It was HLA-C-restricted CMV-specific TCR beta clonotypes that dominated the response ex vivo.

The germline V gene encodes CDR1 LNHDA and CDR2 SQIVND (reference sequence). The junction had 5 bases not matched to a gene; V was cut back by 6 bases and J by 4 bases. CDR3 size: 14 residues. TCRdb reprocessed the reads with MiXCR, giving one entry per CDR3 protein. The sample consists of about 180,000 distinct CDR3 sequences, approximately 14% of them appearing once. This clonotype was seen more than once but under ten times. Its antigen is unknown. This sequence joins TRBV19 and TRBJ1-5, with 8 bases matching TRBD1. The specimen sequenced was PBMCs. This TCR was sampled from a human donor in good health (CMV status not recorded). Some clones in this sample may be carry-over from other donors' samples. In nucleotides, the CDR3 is TGTGCCAGTAGGGGAGACAGGGGAAATCAGCCCCAGCATTTT. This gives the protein CASRGDRGNQPQHF.